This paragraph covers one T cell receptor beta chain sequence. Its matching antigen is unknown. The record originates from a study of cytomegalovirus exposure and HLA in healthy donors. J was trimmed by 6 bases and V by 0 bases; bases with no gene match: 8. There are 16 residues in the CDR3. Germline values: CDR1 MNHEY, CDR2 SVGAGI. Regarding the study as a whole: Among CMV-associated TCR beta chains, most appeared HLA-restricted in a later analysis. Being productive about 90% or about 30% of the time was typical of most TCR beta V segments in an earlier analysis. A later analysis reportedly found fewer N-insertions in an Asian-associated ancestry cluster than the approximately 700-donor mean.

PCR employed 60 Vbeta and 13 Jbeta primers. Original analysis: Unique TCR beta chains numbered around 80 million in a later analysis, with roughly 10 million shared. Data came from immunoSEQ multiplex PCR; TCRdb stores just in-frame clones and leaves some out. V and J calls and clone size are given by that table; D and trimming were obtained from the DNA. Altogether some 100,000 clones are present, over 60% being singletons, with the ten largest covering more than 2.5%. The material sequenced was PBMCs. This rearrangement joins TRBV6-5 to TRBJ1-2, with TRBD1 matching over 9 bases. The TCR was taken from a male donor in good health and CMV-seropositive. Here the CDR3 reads CASSYSWRDRVNGYTF. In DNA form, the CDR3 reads TGTGCCAGCAGTTACTCATGGCGGGACAGGGTCAATGGCTACACCTTC.